The following is a TCR beta chain sequence with its context. Its specificity is not known. This specimen comes from a study of tumor-infiltrating lymphocytes in primary liver carcinoma. V lost 2 bases and J lost 6, with 7 bases in between. The V gene's germline CDR1 is SGHNT and CDR2 YYREEE (reference sequence). The CDR3 length is 12 residues. Germline DNA was also extracted, with blood RNA taken from unsorted whole blood. Starting material of roughly 0.45 ug total RNA yielded TCR beta cDNA via a constant-region primer. Three rounds of nested multiplex PCR with slightly modified ARM-PCR produced TCR beta libraries. The first two PCR rounds, roughly 9 cycles each, used TRBV1-TRBV30 forward primers and a C-beta reverse primer. TCRdb re-analysed the multiplex PCR reads in MiXCR, keeping a single row per CDR3 protein. In the table there are hundreds of thousands of distinct CDR3 sequences, more than 55% of which are singletons.

Findings and limits, study-wide: Relative to tumor region pairs, the tumor-adjacent and tumor-blood pairs showed overlap that was lower.

Sequencing was performed on peripheral blood. The TCR was taken from a middle-aged man with primary liver carcinoma and hepatitis B virus infection. The V and J genes are TRBV5-4 and TRBJ2-3; unclear D gene. In nucleotides, the CDR3 is TGTGCCAGCAGCTTACATGGGGATACGCAGTATTTT. The encoded protein is CASSLHGDTQYF.